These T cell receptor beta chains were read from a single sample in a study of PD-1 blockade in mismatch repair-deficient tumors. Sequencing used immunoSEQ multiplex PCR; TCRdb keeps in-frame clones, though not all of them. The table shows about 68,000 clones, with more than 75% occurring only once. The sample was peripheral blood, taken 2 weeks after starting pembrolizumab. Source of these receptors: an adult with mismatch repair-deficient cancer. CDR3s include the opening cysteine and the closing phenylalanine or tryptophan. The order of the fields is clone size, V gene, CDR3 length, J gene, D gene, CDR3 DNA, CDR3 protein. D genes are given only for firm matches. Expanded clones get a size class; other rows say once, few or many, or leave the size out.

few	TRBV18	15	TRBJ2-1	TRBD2	TGTGCCAGCTCACCACCTGAGCGGGAGGGATATGAGCAGTTCTTC	CASSPPEREGYEQFF
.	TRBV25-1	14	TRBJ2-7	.	TGTGCCAGCAGTGTACAGGGCAGGTGGCACGAGCAGTACTTC	CASSVQGRWHEQYF
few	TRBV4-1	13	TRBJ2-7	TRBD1	TGCGCCAGCAGCCAAGAGTTTCGGGACAGAAAGTACTTC	CASSQEFRDRKYF
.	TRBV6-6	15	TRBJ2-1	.	TGTGCCAGCAGTTACTCTCGGGCGTTATCCAATGAGCAGTTCTTC	CASSYSRALSNEQFF
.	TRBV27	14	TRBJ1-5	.	TGTGCCAGCAGTTCCGCAGGGGAGCGGCAGCCCCAGCATTTT	CASSSAGERQPQHF
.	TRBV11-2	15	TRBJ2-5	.	TGTGCCAGCAGACGAACAGGGTCCCAGCAAGAGACCCAGTACTTC	CASRRTGSQQETQYF
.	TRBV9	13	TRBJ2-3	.	TGTGCCAGCAGCGATGGATCCGCAGATACGCAGTATTTT	CASSDGSADTQYF
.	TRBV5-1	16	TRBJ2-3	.	TGCGCCAGCAGCTTGGAGGGACGGGGAGGTCTTGATACGCAGTATTTT	CASSLEGRGGLDTQYF
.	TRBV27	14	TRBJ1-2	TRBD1	TGTGCCAGCAGTCCGACAGGGGGGAGCTATGGCTACACCTTC	CASSPTGGSYGYTF
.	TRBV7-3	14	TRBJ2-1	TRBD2	TGTGCCAGCAGCTTAGCGGGAGGGCCGGATGAGCAGTTCTTC	CASSLAGGPDEQFF
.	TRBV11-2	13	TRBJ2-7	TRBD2	TGTGCCAGCAGGGCGGGAGCGGGCTACGAGCAGTACTTC	CASRAGAGYEQYF
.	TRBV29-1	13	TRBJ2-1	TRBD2	TGCAGCGCCCCGGGACTAGGGGGCAATGAGCAGTTCTTC	CSAPGLGGNEQFF
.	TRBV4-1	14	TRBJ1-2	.	TGCGCCAGCAGCCGAAAGACCGATACAGGGGGCTACACCTTC	CASSRKTDTGGYTF
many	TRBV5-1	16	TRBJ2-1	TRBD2	TGCGCCAGCAGCCCACTAGCGGGAGGGGACTACAATGAGCAGTTCTTC	CASSPLAGGDYNEQFF
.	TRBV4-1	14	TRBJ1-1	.	TGCGCCAGCAGCCAAGAGGCGGGGGGCACTGAAGCTTTCTTT	CASSQEAGGTEAFF
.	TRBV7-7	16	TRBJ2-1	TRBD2	TGTGCTAGCAGCTTAGGCGGAGCGGGAACGGGCAATGAGCAGTTCTTC	CASSLGGAGTGNEQFF
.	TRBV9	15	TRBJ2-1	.	TGTGCCAGCAGCGTAGACGGGAGTATGGGAAATGAGCAGTTCTTC	CASSVDGSMGNEQFF
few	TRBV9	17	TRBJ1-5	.	TGTGCCAGCAGCCCCGGGGGGTGGGACGCCAGCAGTCAGCCCCAGCATTTT	CASSPGGWDASSQPQHF
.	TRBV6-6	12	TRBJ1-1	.	TGTGCCAGCAGTCGACCAAACACTGAAGCTTTCTTT	CASSRPNTEAFF
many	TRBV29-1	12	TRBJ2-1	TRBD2	TGCAGCGCAGGGACTAGTGGTTCGCAGCAGTTCTTC	CSAGTSGSQQFF
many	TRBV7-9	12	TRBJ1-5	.	TGTGCCAGCAGCTTAGGTGCTCAGCCCCAGCATTTT	CASSLGAQPQHF
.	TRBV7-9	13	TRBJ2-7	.	TGTGCCAGCAGCTTAAAGGGTGGCCACGAGCAGTACTTC	CASSLKGGHEQYF
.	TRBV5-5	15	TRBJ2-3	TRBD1	TGTGCCAGCAGCTTGCTGACAGGGGGCGAAGATACGCAGTATTTT	CASSLLTGGEDTQYF
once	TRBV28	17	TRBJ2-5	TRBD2	TGTGCCAGCAGTTTAGTCGGGACTAGCGGAGCGCAAGAGACCCAGTACTTC	CASSLVGTSGAQETQYF
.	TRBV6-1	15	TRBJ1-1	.	TGTGCCAGCAGTGCTTTTGGGACTGCGAACACTGAAGCTTTCTTT	CASSAFGTANTEAFF
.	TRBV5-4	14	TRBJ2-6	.	TGTGCCAGCAGCATGATCTTGGGGGCCAACGTCCTGACTTTC	CASSMILGANVLTF
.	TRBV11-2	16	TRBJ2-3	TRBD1	TGTGCCAGCAGCTTAGTGGGGACCCGACAGGGTGATACGCAGTATTTT	CASSLVGTRQGDTQYF
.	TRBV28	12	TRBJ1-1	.	TGTGCCAGCAGTTTGTGGGGCGACAAAGCTTTCTTT	CASSLWGDKAFF
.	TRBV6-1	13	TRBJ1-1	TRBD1	TGTGCCAGCAGTGAGACAGGGTTAGCTGAAGCTTTCTTT	CASSETGLAEAFF
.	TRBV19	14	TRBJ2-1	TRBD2	TGTGCCAGTAGCTCGGTTGGCGGGAGCAATGAGCAGTTCTTC	CASSSVGGSNEQFF
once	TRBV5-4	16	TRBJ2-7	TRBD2	TGTGCCAGCAGCCGGAAGGTAGCGGGAGAGGTCTCCGAGCAGTACTTC	CASSRKVAGEVSEQYF
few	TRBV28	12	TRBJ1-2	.	TGTGCCAGCACGGCGGAGAGCTATGGCTACACCTTC	CASTAESYGYTF
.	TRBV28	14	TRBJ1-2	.	TGTGCCAGCAGGACGGTACGGACTATTTATGGCTACACCTTC	CASRTVRTIYGYTF
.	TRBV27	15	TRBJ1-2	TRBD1	TGTGCCAGCAGTTTATCCTCCGGGACAGGGGGCGGCTACACCTTC	CASSLSSGTGGGYTF
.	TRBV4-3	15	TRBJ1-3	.	TGCGCCAGCAGCCCGGACATCCGCTCTGGAAACACCATATATTTT	CASSPDIRSGNTIYF
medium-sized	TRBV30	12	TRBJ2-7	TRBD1	TGTGCCTGGGGACAGGGATCGTACGAGCAGTACTTC	CAWGQGSYEQYF
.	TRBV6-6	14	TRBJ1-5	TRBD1	TGTGCCAGCAGACCGACAGGGAACAATCAGCCCCAGCATTTT	CASRPTGNNQPQHF
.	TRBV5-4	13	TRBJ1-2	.	TGTGCCAGCAGCTTGGGGACAGATTATGGCTACACCTTC	CASSLGTDYGYTF
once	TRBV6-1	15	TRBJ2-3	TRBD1	TGTGCCAGCAGACAAACAGGGGGCGCCCCAGATACGCAGTATTTT	CASRQTGGAPDTQYF
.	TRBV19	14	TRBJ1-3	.	TGTGCCAGTCAGTGGTCAGGATCTGGAAACACCATATATTTT	CASQWSGSGNTIYF
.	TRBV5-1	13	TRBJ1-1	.	TGCGCCAGCAGCTTTAGCATGAACACTGAAGCTTTCTTT	CASSFSMNTEAFF
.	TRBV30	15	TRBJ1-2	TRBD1	TGTGCCTGGAGTACCTGGACAGGGGGCCCCTATGGCTACACCTTC	CAWSTWTGGPYGYTF
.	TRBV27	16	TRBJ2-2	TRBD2	TGTGCCAGCAGTTTATGGAGCGGGAGAAACACCGGGGAGCTGTTTTTT	CASSLWSGRNTGELFF
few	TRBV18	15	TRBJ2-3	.	TGTGCCAGCTCACCACCCTCGCGGGGTACAGATACGCAGTATTTT	CASSPPSRGTDTQYF
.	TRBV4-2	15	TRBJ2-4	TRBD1	TGTGCCAGCAGCCAAGATGGGGACAGGCGCAGCATTCAGTACTTC	CASSQDGDRRSIQYF
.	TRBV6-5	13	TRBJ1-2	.	TGTGCCAGCAGTTACTCAAATGGCTATGGCTACACCTTC	CASSYSNGYGYTF
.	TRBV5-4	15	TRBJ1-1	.	TGTGCCAGCAGCCAAGATTTTTTGGGTGGGTCTGAAGCTTTCTTT	CASSQDFLGGSEAFF
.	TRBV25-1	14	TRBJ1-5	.	TGTGCCAGCAGTGAAGGCGGTCGCAATCAGCCCCAGCATTTT	CASSEGGRNQPQHF
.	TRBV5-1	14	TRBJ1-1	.	TGCGCCAGCAGCCCATCGACGGATACCACTGAAGCTTTCTTT	CASSPSTDTTEAFF
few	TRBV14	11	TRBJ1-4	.	TGTGCCAGCAGCGCAGGTCGGAAACTGTTTTTT	CASSAGRKLFF
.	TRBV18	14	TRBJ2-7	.	TGTGCCAGCTCCGCCGGGACACCGGCAGTCGAGCAGTACTTC	CASSAGTPAVEQYF
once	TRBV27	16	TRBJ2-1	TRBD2	TGTGCCAGCAGTTCTCGGACTAGCGGGAATGGTAATGAGCAGTTCTTC	CASSSRTSGNGNEQFF
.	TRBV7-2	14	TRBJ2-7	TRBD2	TGTGCCAGCAGACTTGCTAGCGGGGACTACGAGCAGTACTTC	CASRLASGDYEQYF
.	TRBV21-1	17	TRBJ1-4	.	TGTGCCAGCAGCAACGGCCCTCCCGGGACAGGGGATCAAAAACTGTTTTTT	CASSNGPPGTGDQKLFF
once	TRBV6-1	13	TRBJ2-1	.	TGTGCCAGCAGTGAAGCGAGGATCAATGAGCAGTTCTTC	CASSEARINEQFF
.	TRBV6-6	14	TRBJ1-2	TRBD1	TGTGCCAGCAGTTACTTGCAGGGGGAGGTTGGCTACACCTTC	CASSYLQGEVGYTF
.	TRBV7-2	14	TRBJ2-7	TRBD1	TGTGCCAGCAGCATCAGACAGGGGGCGGACGAGCAGTACTTC	CASSIRQGADEQYF
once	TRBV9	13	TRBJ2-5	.	TGTGCCAGCAGCGCGGGAGACGGGGAGACCCAGTACTTC	CASSAGDGETQYF
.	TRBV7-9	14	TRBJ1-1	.	TGTGCCAGCAGCTTAGCGAAACAGAACACTGAAGCTTTCTTT	CASSLAKQNTEAFF
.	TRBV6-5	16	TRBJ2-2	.	TGTGCCAGCAGTTACTCAGGCGGGCCTGGTACCGGGGAGCTGTTTTTT	CASSYSGGPGTGELFF